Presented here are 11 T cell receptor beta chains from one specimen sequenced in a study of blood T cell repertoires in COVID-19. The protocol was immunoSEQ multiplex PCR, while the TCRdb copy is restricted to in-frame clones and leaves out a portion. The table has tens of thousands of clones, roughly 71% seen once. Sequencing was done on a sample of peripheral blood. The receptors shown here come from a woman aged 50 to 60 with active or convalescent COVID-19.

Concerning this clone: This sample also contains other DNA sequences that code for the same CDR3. The CDR3 nucleotides read TGCGCCAGCAGCTTGCAGGGGGCTGGAAACACCATATATTTT. It is translated as CASSLQGAGNTIYF. The gene calls are TRBV5-1 and TRBJ1-3, with 7 bases lining up with TRBD1. J was trimmed by 2 bases and V by 1 base; bases with no gene match: 0. The CDR3 extends over 14 amino acids. Germline CDR1 reads SGHRS; CDR2 reads YFSETQ.

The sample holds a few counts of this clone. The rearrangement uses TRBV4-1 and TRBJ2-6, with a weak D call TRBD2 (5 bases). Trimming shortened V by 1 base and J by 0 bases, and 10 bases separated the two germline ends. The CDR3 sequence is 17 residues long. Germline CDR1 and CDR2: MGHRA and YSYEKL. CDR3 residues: CASSQVAGGSGANVLTF. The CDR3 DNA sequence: TGCGCCAGCAGCCAAGTTGCGGGCGGCTCTGGGGCCAACGTCCTGACTTTC.

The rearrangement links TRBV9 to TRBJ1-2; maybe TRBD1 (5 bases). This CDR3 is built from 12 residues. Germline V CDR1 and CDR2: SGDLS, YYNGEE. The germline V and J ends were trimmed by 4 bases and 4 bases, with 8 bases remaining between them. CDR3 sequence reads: CASSWGGYGYTF. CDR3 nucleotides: TGTGCCAGCAGCTGGGGCGGCTATGGCTACACCTTC.

The CDR3 sequence: CASSPWWTRGFYEQFF. Here the CDR3 DNA reads TGTGCCAGCAGCCCCTGGTGGACTAGGGGATTCTATGAGCAGTTCTTC. This chain uses TRBV7-2 with TRBJ2-1; TRBD2 matches 7 bases. J lost 8 bases, V lost 5 bases, and 15 bases had no gene match. CDR1 is SGHTA, CDR2 FQGNSA, per germline. CDR3 length: 16 amino acids.

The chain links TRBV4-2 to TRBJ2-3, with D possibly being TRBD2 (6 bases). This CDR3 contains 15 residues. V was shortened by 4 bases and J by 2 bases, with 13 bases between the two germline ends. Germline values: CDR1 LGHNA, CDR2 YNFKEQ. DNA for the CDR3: TGTGCCAGCAGCCCGAATAGCGGATTCACAGATACGCAGTATTTT. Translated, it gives CASSPNSGFTDTQYF.

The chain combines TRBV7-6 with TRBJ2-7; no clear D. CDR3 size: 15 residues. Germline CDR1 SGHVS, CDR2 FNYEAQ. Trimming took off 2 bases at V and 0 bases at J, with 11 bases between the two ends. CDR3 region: CASSLWAQSSYEQYF. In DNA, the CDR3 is TGTGCCAGCAGCTTATGGGCGCAAAGCTCCTACGAGCAGTACTTC.

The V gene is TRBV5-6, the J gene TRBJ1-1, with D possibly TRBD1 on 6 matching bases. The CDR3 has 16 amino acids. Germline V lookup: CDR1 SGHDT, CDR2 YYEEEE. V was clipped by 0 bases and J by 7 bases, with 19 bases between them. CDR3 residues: CASSLDTGLQSGEAFF. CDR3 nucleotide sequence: TGTGCCAGCAGCTTGGATACAGGGCTTCAAAGTGGTGAAGCTTTCTTT.

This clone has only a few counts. The CDR3 reads CASSQVGPGTQYF. The CDR3 DNA follows: TGCGCCAGCAGCCAAGTCGGTCCGGGGACCCAGTACTTC. The V gene is TRBV4-1, the J gene TRBJ2-5; D uncertain. The V end lost 1 base, the J end lost 7 bases, and 10 bases lay between the germline ends. The germline CDR1 and CDR2 sequences are MGHRA and YSYEKL. The CDR3 extends over 13 amino acids.

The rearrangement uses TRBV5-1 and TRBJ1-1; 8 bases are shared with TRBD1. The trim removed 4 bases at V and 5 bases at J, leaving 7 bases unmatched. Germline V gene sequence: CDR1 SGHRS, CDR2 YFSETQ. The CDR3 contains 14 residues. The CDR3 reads CASSDTGGTTEAFF. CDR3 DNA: TGCGCCAGCAGCGATACAGGGGGAACGACTGAAGCTTTCTTT.

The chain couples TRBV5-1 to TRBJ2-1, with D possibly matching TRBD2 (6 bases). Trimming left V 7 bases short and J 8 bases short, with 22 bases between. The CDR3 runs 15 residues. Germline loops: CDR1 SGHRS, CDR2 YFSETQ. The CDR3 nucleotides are TGCGCCAGCTCGAAGGACGGAGGGCCCATCGATGAGCAGTTCTTC. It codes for CASSKDGGPIDEQFF.

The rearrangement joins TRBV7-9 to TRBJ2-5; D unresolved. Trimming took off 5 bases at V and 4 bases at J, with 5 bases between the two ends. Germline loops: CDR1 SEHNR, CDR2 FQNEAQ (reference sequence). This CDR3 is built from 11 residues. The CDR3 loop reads CASSPRETQYF. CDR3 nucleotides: TGTGCCAGCAGCCCCCGAGAGACCCAGTACTTC.